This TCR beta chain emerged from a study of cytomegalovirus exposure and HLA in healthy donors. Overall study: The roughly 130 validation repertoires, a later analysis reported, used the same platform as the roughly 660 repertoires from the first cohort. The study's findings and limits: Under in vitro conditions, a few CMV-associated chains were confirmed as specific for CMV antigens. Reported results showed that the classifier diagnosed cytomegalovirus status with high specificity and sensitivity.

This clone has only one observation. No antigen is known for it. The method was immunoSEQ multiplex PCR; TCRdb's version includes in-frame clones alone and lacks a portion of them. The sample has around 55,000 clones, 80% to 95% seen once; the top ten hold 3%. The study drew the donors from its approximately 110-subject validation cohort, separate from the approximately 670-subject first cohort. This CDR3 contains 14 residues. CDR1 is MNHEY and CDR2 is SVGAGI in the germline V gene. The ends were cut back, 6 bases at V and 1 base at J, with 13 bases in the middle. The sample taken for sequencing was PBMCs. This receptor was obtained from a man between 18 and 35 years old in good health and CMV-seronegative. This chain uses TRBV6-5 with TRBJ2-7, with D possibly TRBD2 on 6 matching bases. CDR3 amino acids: CASRKGLPSYEQYF. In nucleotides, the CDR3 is TGTGCCAGCAGAAAGGGACTTCCATCCTACGAGCAGTACTTC.